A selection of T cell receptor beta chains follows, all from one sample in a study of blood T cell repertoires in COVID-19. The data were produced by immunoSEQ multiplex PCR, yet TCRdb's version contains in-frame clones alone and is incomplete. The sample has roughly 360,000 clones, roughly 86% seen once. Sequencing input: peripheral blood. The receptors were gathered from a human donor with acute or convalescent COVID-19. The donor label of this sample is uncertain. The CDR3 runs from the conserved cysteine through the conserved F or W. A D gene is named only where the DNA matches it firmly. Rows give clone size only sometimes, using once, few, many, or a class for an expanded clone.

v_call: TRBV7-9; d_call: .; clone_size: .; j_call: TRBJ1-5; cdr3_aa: CASSPDTNQPQHF; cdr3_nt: TGTGCCAGCAGCCCGGACACAAATCAGCCCCAGCATTTT
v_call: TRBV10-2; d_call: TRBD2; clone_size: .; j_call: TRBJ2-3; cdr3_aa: CASRRAGGSTDTQYF; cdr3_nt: TGCGCCAGCCGCAGAGCGGGAGGGAGCACAGATACGCAGTATTTT
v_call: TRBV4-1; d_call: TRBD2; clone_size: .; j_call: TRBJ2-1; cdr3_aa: CASSYRTSSYNEQFF; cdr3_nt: TGCGCCAGCAGCTACAGGACTAGCTCCTACAATGAGCAGTTCTTC
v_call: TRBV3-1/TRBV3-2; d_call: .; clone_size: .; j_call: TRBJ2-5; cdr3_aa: CASSPQTTTKTQYF; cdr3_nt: TGTGCCAGCAGCCCCCAGACTACCACAAAGACCCAGTACTTC
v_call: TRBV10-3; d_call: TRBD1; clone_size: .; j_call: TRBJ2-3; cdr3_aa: CAIRDRGVTDTQYF; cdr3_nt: TGTGCCATCAGGGACAGGGGGGTCACAGATACGCAGTATTTT
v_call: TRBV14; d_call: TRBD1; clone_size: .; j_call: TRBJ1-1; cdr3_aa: CASSLGTGGRDTEAFF; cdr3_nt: TGTGCCAGCAGCCTCGGGACAGGGGGCAGGGACACTGAAGCTTTCTTT
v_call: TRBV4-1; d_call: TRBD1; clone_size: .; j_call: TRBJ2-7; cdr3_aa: CASSQDHPPGQGETYEQYF; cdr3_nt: TGCGCCAGCAGCCAAGATCATCCACCGGGACAGGGGGAGACCTACGAGCAGTACTTC
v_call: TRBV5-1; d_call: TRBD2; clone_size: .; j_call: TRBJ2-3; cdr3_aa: CASSSTSGGALGTQYF; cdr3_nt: TGCGCCAGCAGCTCCACTAGCGGGGGGGCGTTAGGGACGCAGTATTTT
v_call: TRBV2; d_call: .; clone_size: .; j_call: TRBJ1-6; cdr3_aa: CASRESSYNSPLHF; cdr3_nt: TGTGCCAGCAGGGAGAGCTCCTATAATTCACCCCTCCACTTT
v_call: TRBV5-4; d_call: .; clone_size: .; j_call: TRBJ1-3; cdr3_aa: CASSRQGSGNTIYF; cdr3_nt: TGTGCCAGCAGCCGTCAGGGCTCTGGAAACACCATATATTTT
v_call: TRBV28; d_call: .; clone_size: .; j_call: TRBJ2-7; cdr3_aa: CASNSPSSYEQYF; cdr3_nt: TGTGCCAGCAACTCCCCAAGCTCCTACGAGCAGTACTTC
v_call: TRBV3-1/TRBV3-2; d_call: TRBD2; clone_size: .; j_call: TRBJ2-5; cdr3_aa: CASSNRLARGGETQYF; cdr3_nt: TGTGCCAGCAGCAATCGACTAGCGAGAGGGGGGGAGACCCAGTACTTC
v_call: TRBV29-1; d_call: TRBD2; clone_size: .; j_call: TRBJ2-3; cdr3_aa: CSVDPGLTWVTDTQYF; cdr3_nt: TGCAGCGTTGACCCGGGACTAACCTGGGTTACAGATACGCAGTATTTT
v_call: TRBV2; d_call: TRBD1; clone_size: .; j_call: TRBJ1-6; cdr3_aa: CASGLIGQGGSPLHF; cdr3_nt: TGTGCCAGCGGACTAATAGGACAGGGCGGTTCACCCCTCCACTTT
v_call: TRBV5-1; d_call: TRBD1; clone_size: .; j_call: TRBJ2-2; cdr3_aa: CASSPGQGPGELFF; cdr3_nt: TGCGCCAGCAGCCCGGGACAGGGGCCCGGGGAGCTGTTTTTT
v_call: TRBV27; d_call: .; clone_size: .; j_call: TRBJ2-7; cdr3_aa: CASRWRYEQYF; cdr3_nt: TGTGCCAGCAGGTGGAGATACGAGCAGTACTTC
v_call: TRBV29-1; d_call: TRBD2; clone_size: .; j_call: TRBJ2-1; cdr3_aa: CSVVAGTVEQFF; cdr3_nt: TGCAGCGTTGTAGCGGGAACGGTTGAGCAGTTCTTC
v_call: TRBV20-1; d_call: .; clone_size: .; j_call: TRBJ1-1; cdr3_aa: CSATIDFEAFF; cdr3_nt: TGCAGTGCTACCATAGACTTTGAAGCTTTCTTT
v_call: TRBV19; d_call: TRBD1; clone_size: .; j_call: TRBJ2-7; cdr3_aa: CASSKGGTGDYEQYF; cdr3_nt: TGTGCCAGTAGTAAGGGCGGGACAGGGGACTACGAGCAGTACTTC
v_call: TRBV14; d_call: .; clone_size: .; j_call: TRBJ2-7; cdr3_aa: CASSSGRTAAYEQYF; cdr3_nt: TGTGCCAGCAGCTCAGGCAGAACGGCCGCCTACGAGCAGTACTTC
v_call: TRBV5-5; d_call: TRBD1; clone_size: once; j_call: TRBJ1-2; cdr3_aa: CASSSPGGLLYGYTF; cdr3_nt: TGTGCCAGCAGCTCACCAGGGGGTCTACTGTATGGCTACACCTTC
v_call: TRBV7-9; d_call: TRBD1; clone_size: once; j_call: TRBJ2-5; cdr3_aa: CASSSPDRASETQYF; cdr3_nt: TGTGCCAGCAGCAGCCCTGACAGGGCGTCAGAGACCCAGTACTTC
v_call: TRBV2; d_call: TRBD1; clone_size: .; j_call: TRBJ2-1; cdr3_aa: CASSLDRGPVNEQFF; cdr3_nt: TGTGCCAGCAGCCTCGACAGGGGGCCGGTCAATGAGCAGTTCTTC
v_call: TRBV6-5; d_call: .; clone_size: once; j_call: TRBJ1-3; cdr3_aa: CASSVEPGNTIYF; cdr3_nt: TGTGCCAGCAGCGTCGAGCCTGGAAACACCATATATTTT
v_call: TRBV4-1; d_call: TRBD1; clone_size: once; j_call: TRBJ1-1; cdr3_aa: CASSQGTGEAFF; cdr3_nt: TGCGCCAGCAGCCAAGGGACAGGAGAAGCTTTCTTT
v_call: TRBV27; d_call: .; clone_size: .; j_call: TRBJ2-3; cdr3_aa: CASSFSSTDTQYF; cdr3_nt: TGTGCCAGCAGTTTCTCTAGCACAGATACGCAGTATTTT
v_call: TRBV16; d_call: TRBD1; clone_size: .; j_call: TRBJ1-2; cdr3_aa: CASSPPGQAYGYTF; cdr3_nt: TGTGCCAGCAGCCCCCCTGGACAGGCCTATGGCTACACCTTC
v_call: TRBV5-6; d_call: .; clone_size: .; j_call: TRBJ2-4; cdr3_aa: CASSSRTHNRGNIQYF; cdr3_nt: TGTGCCAGCAGCTCCAGGACCCATAATAGGGGAAACATTCAGTACTTC
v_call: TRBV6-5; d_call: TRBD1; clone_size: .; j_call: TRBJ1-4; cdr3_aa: CAGRRPGGTNEKLFF; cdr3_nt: TGTGCCGGCAGGCGGCCAGGGGGCACTAATGAAAAACTGTTTTTT
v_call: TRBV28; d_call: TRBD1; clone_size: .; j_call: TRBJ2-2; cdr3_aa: CASRVTGTGGTGELFF; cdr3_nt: TGTGCCAGCAGAGTGACCGGGACAGGGGGCACCGGGGAGCTGTTTTTT
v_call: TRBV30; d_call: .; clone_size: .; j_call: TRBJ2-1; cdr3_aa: CAWSVRGQRNEQFF; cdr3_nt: TGTGCCTGGAGTGTACGAGGGCAACGAAATGAGCAGTTCTTC
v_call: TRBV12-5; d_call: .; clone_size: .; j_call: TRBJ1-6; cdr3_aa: CASGVGTGATNSPLHF; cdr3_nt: TGTGCTAGTGGCGTGGGAACAGGAGCTACTAATTCACCCCTCCACTTT
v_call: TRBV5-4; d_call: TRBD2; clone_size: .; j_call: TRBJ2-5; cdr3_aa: CASSLRAGGVQETQYF; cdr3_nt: TGTGCCAGCAGCTTGAGAGCGGGGGGGGTTCAAGAGACCCAGTACTTC
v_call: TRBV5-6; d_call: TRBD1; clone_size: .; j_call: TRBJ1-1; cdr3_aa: CASRNTGVLAEAFF; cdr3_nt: TGTGCCAGCAGGAATACAGGGGTACTCGCTGAAGCTTTCTTT
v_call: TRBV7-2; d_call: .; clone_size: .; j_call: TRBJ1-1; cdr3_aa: CASSLVPDRFITEAFF; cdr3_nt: TGTGCCAGCAGCTTAGTACCCGACAGGTTTATAACTGAAGCTTTCTTT
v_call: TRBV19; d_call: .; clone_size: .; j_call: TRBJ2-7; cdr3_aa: CASSMGLSFSEQYF; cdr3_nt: TGTGCCAGTAGTATGGGACTCTCGTTTTCCGAGCAGTACTTC